Listed below are T cell receptor beta chains from one sample, sequenced in a study of blood T cell repertoires in COVID-19. Some clones are missing from TCRdb's copy, which holds only in-frame ones; the method was immunoSEQ multiplex PCR. The sample lists about 280,000 clones, approximately 83% occurring once. Specimen: peripheral blood. These receptors were obtained from a woman aged 50 to 65 who had recovered from COVID-19. CDR3s include the opening cysteine and the closing phenylalanine or tryptophan. The order of the fields is V gene, clone size, D gene, J gene, CDR3 DNA, CDR3 protein. The D gene is left open where the match is weak. Clone size, where shown, is once, few, many, or a class for clones that have expanded.

TRBV19,.,TRBD1,TRBJ2-7,TGTGCCAGTAGTTCAGGGACAGGGGCCTACGAGCAGTACTTC,CASSSGTGAYEQYF
TRBV4-2,many,TRBD2,TRBJ2-5,TGTGCCAGCAGCCAAGAGGTCGGCGGGGGGGAGACCCAGTACTTC,CASSQEVGGGETQYF
TRBV6-6,.,.,TRBJ2-2,TGTGCCAGCACCGACCCGGGAACCGGGGAGCTGTTTTTT,CASTDPGTGELFF
TRBV19,.,TRBD2,TRBJ2-1,TGTGCCAGTAGTACCGGGACTAGCGGGGCCAGACGTCCTTTTCGGTCCGAGCAGTTCTTC,CASSTGTSGARRPFRSEQFF
TRBV5-4,.,.,TRBJ1-5,TGTGCCAGCAGCTTGGATGGCGGGAGGAGCAATCAGCCCCAGCATTTT,CASSLDGGRSNQPQHF
TRBV28,.,TRBD1,TRBJ2-7,TGTGCCAGCAGGCTGGACAGGGGGGGGGAGCAGTACTTC,CASRLDRGGEQYF
TRBV18,.,TRBD1,TRBJ2-7,TGTGCCAGCTCACCACCGGGACAGGGGCACGAGCAGTACTTC,CASSPPGQGHEQYF
TRBV11-3,.,TRBD1,TRBJ2-7,TGTGCCAGCAGCTTAGATCAGACGAGGGGGCCACATTCCTACGAGCAGTACTTC,CASSLDQTRGPHSYEQYF
TRBV28,once,TRBD1,TRBJ1-5,TGTGCCAGCAAAACAGGGGGCCATCAGCCCCAGCATTTT,CASKTGGHQPQHF
TRBV30,.,.,TRBJ2-1,TGTGCCTGGAGCGCCAGACTAGGGGTGAGTGAGCAGTTCTTC,CAWSARLGVSEQFF
TRBV10-3,.,.,TRBJ2-1,TGTGCCACGAGGGGGACCTCCTACAATGAGCAGTTCTTC,CATRGTSYNEQFF
TRBV15,.,.,TRBJ2-7,TGTGCCACCATGCAGGTGACCTCCTACGAGCAGTACTTC,CATMQVTSYEQYF
TRBV18,.,.,TRBJ1-2,TGTGCCAGCTCACCGAGAGGGAATTACGGGGATGGCTACACCTTC,CASSPRGNYGDGYTF
TRBV7-8,.,.,TRBJ1-5,TGTGCCAGCAGCTTAGCCCCCAGGGAAAGTCAGCCCCAGCATTTT,CASSLAPRESQPQHF
TRBV10-3,once,.,TRBJ2-1,TGTGCCATCAGTGACTCCGGGGGCTCCTACAATGAGCAGTTCTTC,CAISDSGGSYNEQFF
TRBV10-3,.,.,TRBJ1-1,TGTGCCACGGGGGGGGGACCTTCTCGTGAAGCTTTCTTT,CATGGGPSREAFF
TRBV19,.,.,TRBJ2-3,TGTGCCAGAGGCGAAGGGGGACGGAAAGGTTCAGATACGCAGTATTTT,CARGEGGRKGSDTQYF
TRBV29-1,.,.,TRBJ1-1,TGCAGCGTAACGGGTGCTTTCTTT,CSVTGAFF
TRBV5-8,.,TRBD2,TRBJ2-1,TGTGCCAGCAGCCCCGGGGACTGGCGGGAGGGTCACAATGAGCAGTTCTTC,CASSPGDWREGHNEQFF
TRBV5-1,.,TRBD2,TRBJ2-7,TGCGCCAGCAGCTTGAGGGCGGGAGCATACGAGCAGTACTTC,CASSLRAGAYEQYF
TRBV7-2,.,.,TRBJ1-3,TGTGCCAGCAGCTTATCGAATATGCTGGGACTCTCTGGAAACACCATATATTTT,CASSLSNMLGLSGNTIYF
TRBV6-5,.,.,TRBJ1-6,TGTGCCAGCAGTTACTCGATTAGGAGTGATTCACCCCTCCACTTT,CASSYSIRSDSPLHF
TRBV29-1,.,TRBD1,TRBJ1-1,TGCAGCGTTGCCGTACAGGGGTTGGACACTGAAGCTTTCTTT,CSVAVQGLDTEAFF
TRBV9,many,TRBD2,TRBJ2-4,TGTGCCAGCAGCGGCGAGGGAGGGGCTCGAAGAAACATTCAGTACTTC,CASSGEGGARRNIQYF
TRBV28,few,.,TRBJ2-5,TGTGCCAGCAGCATAACGTACAGCCAAGAGACCCAGTACTTC,CASSITYSQETQYF
TRBV29-1,.,.,TRBJ1-4,TGCAGCGTTAGAATGTTGGGACACACCGAAAAACTGTTTTTT,CSVRMLGHTEKLFF